The following is a T cell receptor beta chain sequence with its context. Its antigen is as yet unknown. This sample is drawn from a study of cytomegalovirus exposure and HLA in healthy donors. The length of the CDR3 is 18 residues. Per the germline V gene, CDR1 is SGHRS and CDR2 is YFSETQ. Trimming cost V 0 bases and J 0 bases, with 13 bases left between them. Some clones are missing from TCRdb's copy, which holds only in-frame ones; the method was immunoSEQ multiplex PCR. The sample lists about 200,000 clones, less than 85% occurring once. Study-wide results and caveats: Most observed TCR sequences were rare, whereas some public TCRs were detected in many donors. Overall, around 160 TCR beta chains were annotated as cytomegalovirus-associated. One later analysis, an examination of the 120 or so validation repertoires, found that first-cohort TCR clusters tended to co-occur in them.

The sequenced sample was PBMCs. The chain carries TRBV5-1 and TRBJ1-6, with D possibly TRBD1 on 5 matching bases. This TCR came from a young woman in good health and CMV-seronegative. CDR3 region: CASSLAGGRSSYNSPLHF. The CDR3 DNA is TGCGCCAGCAGCTTGGCTGGGGGACGGAGCTCCTATAATTCACCCCTCCACTTT.